These 8 T cell receptor beta chains were all obtained from the same sample, sequenced in a study of T cells in Graves' hyperthyroidism and ophthalmopathy. Amplification of TCR beta CDR3 regions used RNA as the template. The TCR CDR3 was amplified in a first-round RT-PCR using the HTBI primer set. TCRdb called the multiplex PCR reads again in MiXCR, with one record for every CDR3 protein. The sample holds fewer than 450,000 distinct CDR3 sequences, more than 12% seen once. The sample taken for sequencing was blood. The source of these receptors is a man aged 45-65 years with Graves' ophthalmopathy.

This clonotype was counted many times. The chain recombines TRBV20-1 with TRBJ2-5, with D maybe TRBD2 (5 bases). The CDR3 contains 12 residues. Trimming left V 5 bases short and J 0 bases short, with 7 bases between. The germline V gene has CDR1 DFQATT and CDR2 SNEGSKA (reference sequence). Written as DNA, the CDR3 is TGCAGTGCTCCGGACTACCAAGAGACCCAGTACTTC. Translated: CSAPDYQETQYF.

This clonotype was found many times. The CDR3 DNA sequence: TGTGCCAGCAGCCCAGCTCGGCCGGGAGGGACCGGGGAGCTGTTTTTT. Protein: CASSPARPGGTGELFF. This rearrangement joins TRBV7-8 to TRBJ2-2, with 8 bases lining up with TRBD2. J lost 5 bases, V lost 5 bases, and 10 bases had no gene match. Germline V lookup: CDR1 SGHVS, CDR2 FQNEAQ. This CDR3 is built from 16 residues.

This clonotype was counted a few times. A much larger clone differs by one base, so this may be a read error. The chain joins TRBV20-1 to TRBJ2-7, with a weak D call TRBD2 (6 bases). V lost 0 bases and J 5 bases, leaving 14 bases between the germline ends. Germline V gene sequence: CDR1 DFQATT, CDR2 SNEGSKA (reference sequence). The CDR3 sequence is 14 residues long. The CDR3 reads CSARDLGGAHEQYF. CDR3 DNA sequence: TGCAGTGCTAGAGATCTTGGAGGGGCCCACGAGCAGTACTTC.

The sample holds many counts of this clonotype. CDR3 DNA sequence: TGCGCCAGCAGCTTTAATACGGGAAGGTACACCGGGGAGCTGTTTTTT. Translated: CASSFNTGRYTGELFF. The chain is built from TRBV5-1 and TRBJ2-2; TRBD2 might be the D (5 bases). Germline V gene lookup returns CDR1 SGHRS and CDR2 YFSETQ. This CDR3 region has 16 residues. The ends were cut back, 2 bases at V and 3 bases at J, with 14 bases in the middle.

Regarding this clonotype: A much bigger clone sits one base away, suggesting this may be a read error. The gene calls are TRBV6-4 and TRBJ1-3; D ambiguous. CDR3 size: 15 residues. Germline values: CDR1 MRHNA, CDR2 SNTAGT. In nucleotides, the CDR3 is TGTGCCAACAGTAATCAACAGAGCTCTGGAAACACCATATATTTT. Its protein is CANSNQQSSGNTIYF.

The table lists this clonotype with many counts. The gene calls are TRBV30 and TRBJ2-5; 9 nucleotides align to TRBD2. J lost 5 bases, V lost 2 bases, and 6 bases had no gene match. The CDR3 loop spans 14 amino acids. In germline, CDR1 is GTSNPN, CDR2 SVGIG (reference sequence). CDR3 region: CAWSTGLAQETQYF. DNA of the CDR3: TGTGCCTGGAGTACCGGACTAGCGCAGGAGACCCAGTACTTC.

This clonotype was found many times. The rearrangement uses TRBV7-9 and TRBJ2-1, with D perhaps given as TRBD1 or TRBD2 (5 bases each). The V end was cut by 3 bases, the J end by 5 bases, with 14 bases between. This CDR3 is 15 amino acids long. Germline V gives CDR1 SEHNR, CDR2 FQNEAQ (reference sequence). The CDR3 protein is CASSLDQWGNNEQFF. The CDR3 DNA is TGTGCCAGCAGCTTGGACCAGTGGGGGAACAATGAGCAGTTCTTC.

The chain combines TRBV9 with TRBJ2-7; TRBD1 matches 7 bases. Germline CDR1 and CDR2: SGDLS and YYNGEE. The CDR3 contains 15 residues. With 9 bases clipped from V and 3 bases from J, the junction kept 15 bases outside the gene matches. The CDR3 nucleotides read TGTGCCATTCAACTCGGACAGGAGCAGGTCTACGAGCAGTACTTC. Its translation: CAIQLGQEQVYEQYF. Full variable domain (missing parts from reference TRBV9 and TRBJ2-7): DSGVTQTPKHLITATGQRVTLRCSPRSGDLSVYWYQQSLDQGLQFLIQYYNGEERAKGNILERFSAQQFPDLHSELNLSSLELGDSALYFCAIQLGQEQVYEQYFGPGTRLTVT.